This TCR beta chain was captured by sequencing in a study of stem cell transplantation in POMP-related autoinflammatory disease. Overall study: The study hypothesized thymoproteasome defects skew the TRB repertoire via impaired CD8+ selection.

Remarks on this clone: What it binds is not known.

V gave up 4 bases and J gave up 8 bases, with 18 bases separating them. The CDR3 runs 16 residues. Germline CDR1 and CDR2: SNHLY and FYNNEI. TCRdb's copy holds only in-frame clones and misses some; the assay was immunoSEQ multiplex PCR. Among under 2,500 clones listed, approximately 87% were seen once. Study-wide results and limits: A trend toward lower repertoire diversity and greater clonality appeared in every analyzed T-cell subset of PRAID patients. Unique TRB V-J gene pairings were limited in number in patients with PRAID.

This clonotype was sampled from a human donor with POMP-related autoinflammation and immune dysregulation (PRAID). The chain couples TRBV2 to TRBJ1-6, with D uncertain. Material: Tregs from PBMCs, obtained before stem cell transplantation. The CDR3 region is CASSVGEGAVHSPLHF. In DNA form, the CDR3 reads TGTGCCAGCAGTGTTGGTGAGGGAGCGGTCCATTCACCCCTCCACTTT.